This entry lists 4 T cell receptor beta chains sequenced from one sample in a study of blood T cells in healthy people across ages (dated by TCRdb to the mid-2010s). Library preparation used 5' RACE. The listed sequencing device is Illumina HiSeq 2500. A second PCR of about 7 to 12 cycles was run with a J-beta primer mix and a sample-barcoded 5' primer. TCRdb applied fastp at Q25 and MiXCR to the public reads, then kept only in-frame beta chains. Duplicate CDR3 protein sequences are folded into a single record with the most common DNA and genes. The sample data list around 1.5 million distinct CDR3 sequences, and roughly a third of these were observed just once. Together, the top ten hold roughly 12% of the sample. Sequencing input: blood. The source is a woman aged 25 to 39 in good health.

CDR3 nucleotide sequence: TGTGCCACCAACCCCTATTCTGGCACAGATACGCAGTATTTT. As protein: CATNPYSGTDTQYF. The rearrangement links TRBV6-1 to TRBJ2-3; D is ambiguous. Trimming pared 10 bases from V and 1 base from J, leaving 15 bases between. The CDR3 sequence is 14 residues long. In germline, CDR1 is MNHNS, CDR2 SASEGT.

The chain has TRBV28 and TRBJ2-3; 8 positions match TRBD1. Germline V gene data show CDR1 as MDHEN and CDR2 as SYDVKM. The CDR3 is made up of 18 amino acids. V dropped 2 bases and J dropped 0; count of bases not matched to a gene: 10. CDR3 nucleotide sequence: TGTGCCAGCAGTTTAAGGGTTTGGGACAGGACTAGCACAGATACGCAGTATTTT. This sequence encodes CASSLRVWDRTSTDTQYF.

J is TRBJ2-3 and V is TRBV27; D gene uncertain. The germline CDR1 and CDR2 sequences are MNHEY and SMNVEV (reference sequence). The CDR3 spans 15 residues. Trimming left V 6 bases short and J 1 base short, with 14 bases between. The CDR3 sequence: CASSYRVGGTDTQYF. The CDR3 nucleotides are TGTGCCAGCAGCTACAGAGTGGGCGGCACAGATACGCAGTATTTT.

This chain connects TRBV9 to TRBJ2-3; D possibly matches TRBD1 or TRBD2 (5 bases each). V lost 6 bases to trimming and J lost 2 bases, with 10 bases between them. Germline V gene data show CDR1 as SGDLS and CDR2 as YYNGEE. The CDR3 runs 13 residues. Here the CDR3 DNA reads TGTGCCAGCAACCCGGGGACCACAGATACGCAGTATTTT. It encodes CASNPGTTDTQYF.